The clone carrying this T cell receptor (beta chain) was counted many times. This specimen belongs to a study of T cells in Graves' hyperthyroidism and ophthalmopathy. The wider study: Prior to any treatment, at the point of initial diagnosis, peripheral blood was collected.

Uncontrolled infection, other autoimmune disease, pregnancy or lactation disqualified patients from enrolment. TCR beta CDR3 sequences were amplified from RNA transcripts. A first-round RT-PCR of the TCR CDR3 used the HTBI primer set. TCRdb re-analysed the multiplex PCR reads in MiXCR, keeping a single row per CDR3 protein. The profile shows roughly 300,000 distinct CDR3 sequences, approximately 26% of them singletons. The CDR3 covers 12 residues. Germline V gene sequence: CDR1 MNHNS, CDR2 SASEGT. V was clipped by 7 bases and J by 5 bases, with 8 bases between them. The sequenced sample was blood. The chain combines TRBV6-1 with TRBJ2-2; D gene uncertain. This receptor was obtained from a man aged 35 to 55 with Graves' hyperthyroidism that later progressed to Graves' ophthalmopathy. CDR3 region: CASTQATGELFF. The CDR3 bases are TGTGCCAGCACTCAGGCTACCGGGGAGCTGTTTTTT.